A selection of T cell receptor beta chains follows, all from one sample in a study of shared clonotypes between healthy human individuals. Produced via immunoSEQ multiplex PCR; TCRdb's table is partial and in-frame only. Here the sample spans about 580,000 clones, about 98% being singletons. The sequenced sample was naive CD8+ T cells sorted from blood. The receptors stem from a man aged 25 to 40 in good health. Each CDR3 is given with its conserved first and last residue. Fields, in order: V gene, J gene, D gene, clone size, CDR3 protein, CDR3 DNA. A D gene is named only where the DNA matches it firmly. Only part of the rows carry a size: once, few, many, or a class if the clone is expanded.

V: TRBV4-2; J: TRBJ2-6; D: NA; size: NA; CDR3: CASSQLSSGANVLTF; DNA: TGTGCCAGCAGTCAACTTAGCTCTGGGGCCAACGTCCTGACTTTC
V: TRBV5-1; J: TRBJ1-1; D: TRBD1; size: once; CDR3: CASSLGEPGQGSFF; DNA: TGCGCCAGCAGCTTGGGGGAGCCGGGACAGGGTTCTTTCTTT
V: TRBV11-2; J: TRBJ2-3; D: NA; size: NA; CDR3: CASSLSVLRTEEDTQYF; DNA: TGTGCCAGCAGCTTATCAGTGCTACGGACAGAGGAAGATACGCAGTATTTT
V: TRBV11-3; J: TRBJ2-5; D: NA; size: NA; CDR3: CASSTPLAGQETQYF; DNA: TGTGCCAGCAGCACCCCCCTTGCGGGGCAAGAGACCCAGTACTTC
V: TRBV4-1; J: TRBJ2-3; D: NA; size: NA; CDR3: CASSQSGAPQGDTQYF; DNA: TGCGCCAGCAGCCAATCTGGAGCCCCCCAGGGTGATACGCAGTATTTT
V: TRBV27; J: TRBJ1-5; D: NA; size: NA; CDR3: CASSGSHREPQHF; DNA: TGTGCCAGCAGTGGGTCTCATCGGGAGCCCCAGCATTTT
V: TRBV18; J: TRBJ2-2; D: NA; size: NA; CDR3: CASSPPGGSGELFF; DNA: TGTGCCAGCTCACCACCCGGGGGCTCCGGGGAGCTGTTTTTT
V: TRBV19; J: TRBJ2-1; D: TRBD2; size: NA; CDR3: CASSISPLAGGNNEQFF; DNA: TGTGCCAGTAGTATTTCCCCACTAGCGGGAGGGAACAATGAGCAGTTCTTC
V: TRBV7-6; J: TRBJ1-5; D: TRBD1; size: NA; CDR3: CVFAGGDQPQHF; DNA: TGTGTCTTCGCAGGGGGGGATCAGCCCCAGCATTTT
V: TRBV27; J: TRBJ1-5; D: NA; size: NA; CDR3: CASSLGGGQPQHF; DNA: TGTGCCAGCAGTTTAGGTGGCGGGCAGCCCCAGCATTTT
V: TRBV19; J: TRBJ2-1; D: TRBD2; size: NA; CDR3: CASTPSGSFNEQFF; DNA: TGTGCCAGTACCCCTAGCGGGAGTTTTAATGAGCAGTTCTTC
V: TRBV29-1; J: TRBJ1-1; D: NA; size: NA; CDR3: CSVARDTKNTEAFF; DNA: TGCAGCGTTGCGCGGGACACTAAGAACACTGAAGCTTTCTTT
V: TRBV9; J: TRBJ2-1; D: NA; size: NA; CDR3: CASSVGVQVEQFF; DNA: TGTGCCAGCAGCGTAGGGGTTCAGGTGGAGCAGTTCTTC
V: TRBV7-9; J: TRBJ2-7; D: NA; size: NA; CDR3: CASSLVADSEQYF; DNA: TGTGCCAGCAGCTTAGTCGCGGATTCCGAGCAGTACTTC
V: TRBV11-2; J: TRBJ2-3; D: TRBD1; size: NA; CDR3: CASRTGQAYTDTQYF; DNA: TGTGCCAGCAGAACCGGACAGGCGTACACAGATACGCAGTATTTT
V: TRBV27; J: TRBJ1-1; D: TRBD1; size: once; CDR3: CASSKPGGNTEAFF; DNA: TGTGCCAGCAGTAAACCAGGGGGGAACACTGAAGCTTTCTTT
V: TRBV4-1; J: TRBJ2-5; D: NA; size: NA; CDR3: CASSQEGGPGEGRQETQYF; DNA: TGCGCCAGCAGCCAAGAGGGGGGTCCAGGGGAAGGTCGTCAAGAGACCCAGTACTTC
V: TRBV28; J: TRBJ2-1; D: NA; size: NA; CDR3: CASSSAGPWGNEQFF; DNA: TGTGCCAGCAGCTCCGCGGGACCCTGGGGGAATGAGCAGTTCTTC
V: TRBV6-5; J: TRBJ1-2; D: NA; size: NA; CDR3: CASSYLGRAADGYTF; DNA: TGTGCCAGCAGTTACTTGGGACGGGCCGCGGATGGCTACACCTTC
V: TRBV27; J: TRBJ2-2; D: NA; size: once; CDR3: CASSAGLNTGELFF; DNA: TGTGCCAGCAGTGCGGGGCTTAACACCGGGGAGCTGTTTTTT